This TCR beta chain was found in a study of cytomegalovirus exposure and HLA in healthy donors. In the study overall: In a later analysis, the roughly 120 validation repertoires were reported to have used the same platform as the approximately 670 first-cohort repertoires. Study findings and constraints: Some TCR beta chains (about 170 of them) were listed as cytomegalovirus-associated. First-cohort TCR clusters tended to co-occur in the 120 or so validation repertoires, a later analysis found. For cytomegalovirus status, the classifier reportedly gave diagnoses with high specificity and sensitivity.

The table came from immunoSEQ multiplex PCR; TCRdb's copy has only in-frame clones and leaves some out. Among 50,000 to 65,000 clones listed, roughly nine tenths were seen once. A note on this clone: Its antigen is unidentified.

CDR1 is LGHNA and CDR2 is YNFKEQ in the germline V gene. CDR3 size: 18 residues. Unmatched junction bases numbered 14, after V lost 2 bases and J lost 8 bases. The source material was PBMCs. This receptor was identified in a woman under 30 in good health and CMV-seropositive. The genes are TRBV4-2 and TRBJ1-4; TRBD1 matches at 10 bases. The DNA of the CDR3 is TGTGCCAGCAGCCAACTCGGACAGGGGGGGGGAATAGGCGAAAAACTGTTTTTT. It yields the protein CASSQLGQGGGIGEKLFF.